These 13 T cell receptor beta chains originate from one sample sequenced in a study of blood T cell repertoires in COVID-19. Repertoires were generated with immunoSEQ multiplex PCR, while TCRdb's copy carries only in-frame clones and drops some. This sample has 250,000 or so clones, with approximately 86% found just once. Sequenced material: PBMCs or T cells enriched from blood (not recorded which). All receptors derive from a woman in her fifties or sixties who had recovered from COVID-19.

CDR3 amino acids: CASSVASETNTEAFF. CDR3 in DNA: TGTGCCAGCAGCGTAGCTTCGGAGACGAACACTGAAGCTTTCTTT. V gene TRBV9 combines with J gene TRBJ1-1, with D unclear. CDR1 SGDLS and CDR2 YYNGEE come from the germline V gene. The V end was cut by 0 bases, the J end by 1 base, with 10 bases between. CDR3 length: 15 amino acids. The full variable domain, its missing parts supplied by reference TRBV9 and TRBJ1-1, is DSGVTQTPKHLITATGQRVTLRCSPRSGDLSVYWYQQSLDQGLQFLIQYYNGEERAKGNILERFSAQQFPDLHSELNLSSLELGDSALYFCASSVASETNTEAFFGQGTRLTVV.

The CDR3, as DNA: TGTGCCACCTCGGGACACCTGAACACCGGGGAGCTGTTTTTT. Translating gives CATSGHLNTGELFF. This rearrangement joins TRBV28 to TRBJ2-2; D is perhaps TRBD1 (6 bases). The germline CDR1 and CDR2 sequences are MDHEN and SYDVKM. This CDR3 is 14 amino acids long. V was cut by 10 bases and J by 1 base, with 13 bases left in between.

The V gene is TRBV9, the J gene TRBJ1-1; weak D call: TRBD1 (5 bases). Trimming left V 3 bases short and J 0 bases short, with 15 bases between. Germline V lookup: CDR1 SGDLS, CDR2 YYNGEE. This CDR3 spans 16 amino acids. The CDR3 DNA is TGTGCCAGCAGCGATGGCCAGGGTTTGCTGAACACTGAAGCTTTCTTT. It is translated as CASSDGQGLLNTEAFF.

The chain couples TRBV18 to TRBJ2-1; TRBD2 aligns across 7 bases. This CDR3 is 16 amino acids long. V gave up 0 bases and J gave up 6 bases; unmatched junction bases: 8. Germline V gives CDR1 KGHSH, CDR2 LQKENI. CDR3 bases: TGTGCCAGCTCACCACCCCTAGCGGTAGCCTTCAATGAGCAGTTCTTC. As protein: CASSPPLAVAFNEQFF.

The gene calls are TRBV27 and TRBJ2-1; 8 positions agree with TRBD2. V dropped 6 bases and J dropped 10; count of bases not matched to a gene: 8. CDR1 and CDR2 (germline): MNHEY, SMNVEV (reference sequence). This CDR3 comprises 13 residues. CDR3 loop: CASSGRAGREQFF. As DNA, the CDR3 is TGTGCCAGCAGCGGGAGGGCCGGTAGGGAGCAGTTCTTC.

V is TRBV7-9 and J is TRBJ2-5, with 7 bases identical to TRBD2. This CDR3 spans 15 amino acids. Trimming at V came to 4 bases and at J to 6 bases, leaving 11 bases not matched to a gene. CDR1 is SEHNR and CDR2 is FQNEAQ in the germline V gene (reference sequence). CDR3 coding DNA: TGTGCCAGCAGCTACCCCTCGGGAGGCCTAAAGACCCAGTACTTC. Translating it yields CASSYPSGGLKTQYF.

CDR3 DNA: TGTGCCAGCAGCTTGACGACTAGCGGTTCCTACAATGAGCAGTTCTTC. Protein product: CASSLTTSGSYNEQFF. The chain employs TRBV7-2 and TRBJ2-1, with 9 positions matching TRBD2. This CDR3 comprises 16 residues. With 3 bases clipped from V and 1 base from J, the junction kept 4 bases outside the gene matches. Germline V gene sequence: CDR1 SGHTA, CDR2 FQGNSA.

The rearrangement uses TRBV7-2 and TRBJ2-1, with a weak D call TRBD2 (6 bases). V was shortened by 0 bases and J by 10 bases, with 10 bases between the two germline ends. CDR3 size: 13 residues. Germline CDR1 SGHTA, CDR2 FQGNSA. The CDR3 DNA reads TGTGCCAGCAGCTTAGCGGCAAGCGGGGAGCAGTTCTTC. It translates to CASSLAASGEQFF.

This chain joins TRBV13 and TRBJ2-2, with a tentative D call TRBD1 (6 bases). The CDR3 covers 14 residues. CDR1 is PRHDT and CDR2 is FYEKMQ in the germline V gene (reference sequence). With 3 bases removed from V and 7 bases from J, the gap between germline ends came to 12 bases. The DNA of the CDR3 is TGTGCCAGCAGCTTCTTCAGGGGTGGCGGGGAGCTGTTTTTT. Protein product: CASSFFRGGGELFF.

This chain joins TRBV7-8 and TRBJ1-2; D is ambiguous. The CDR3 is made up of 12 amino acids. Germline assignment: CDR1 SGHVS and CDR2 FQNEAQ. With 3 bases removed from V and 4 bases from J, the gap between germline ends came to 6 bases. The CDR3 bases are TGTGCCAGCAGCTTCACTGGCTATGGCTACACCTTC. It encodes CASSFTGYGYTF.

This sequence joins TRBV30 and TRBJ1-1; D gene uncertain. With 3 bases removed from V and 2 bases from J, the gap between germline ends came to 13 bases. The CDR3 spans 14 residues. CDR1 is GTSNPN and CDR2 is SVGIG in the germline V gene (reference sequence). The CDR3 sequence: CAWRKERDNTEAFF. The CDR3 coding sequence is TGTGCCTGGAGAAAGGAGAGGGATAACACTGAAGCTTTCTTT.

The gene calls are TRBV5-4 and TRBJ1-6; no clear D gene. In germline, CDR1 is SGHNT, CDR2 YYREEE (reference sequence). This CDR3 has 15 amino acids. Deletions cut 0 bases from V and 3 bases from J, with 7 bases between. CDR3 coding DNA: TGTGCCAGCAGCTTGGAGACGGGCTATAATTCACCCCTCCACTTT. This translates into CASSLETGYNSPLHF.

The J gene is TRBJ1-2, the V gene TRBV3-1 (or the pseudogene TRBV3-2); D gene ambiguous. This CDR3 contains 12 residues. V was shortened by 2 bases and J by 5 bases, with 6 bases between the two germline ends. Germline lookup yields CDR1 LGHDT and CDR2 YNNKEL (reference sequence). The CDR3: CASSQPLYGYTF. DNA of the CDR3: TGTGCCAGCAGCCAACCGCTATATGGCTACACCTTC.